The rows below give T cell receptor beta chains drawn from one sample of a study of CD8+CD57+ T cells in acquired aplastic anemia. TCRdb ran MiXCR on the reads and lists one entry per CDR3 protein. Here the sample spans roughly 180,000 distinct CDR3 sequences, approximately 49% being singletons. The sample consisted of sorted CD4+, CD8+, or CD8+CD57+ T cells (not recorded which) from PBMCs. The receptors were sampled from a human donor in good health. The CDR3 runs from the conserved cysteine through the conserved F or W. D genes are given only for firm matches. Clone size is not always given. Where it is, it says once, few, many or a class for expanded clones.

D gene	clone size	J gene	V gene	CDR3 DNA	CDR3 protein
TRBD1	many	TRBJ2-5	TRBV19	TGTGCCAGTTCAGTAGTAGACAGGGGAGGAGAGACCCAGTACTTC	CASSVVDRGGETQYF
.	once	TRBJ2-1	TRBV20-1	TGCATTGCTAGAGATCAAGGAGTCTGGAGCTCCTACAATGAGCAGTTCTTC	CIARDQGVWSSYNEQFF
.	.	TRBJ2-7	TRBV7-3	TGTGCCAGCAGCCACGATATGGTTTACGAGCAGTACTTC	CASSHDMVYEQYF
TRBD2	.	TRBJ2-2	TRBV10-3	TGTGCCATCAGTGTGGCTAGCGGGGGGGAGGAGGAGCTGTTTTTT	CAISVASGGEEELFF
.	few	TRBJ1-1	TRBV5-1	TGCGCCAGCAGCTTGGATCCGGGACGAAGAATGAACACTGAAGCTTTCTTT	CASSLDPGRRMNTEAFF
TRBD1	many	TRBJ1-1	TRBV7-6	TGTGCCAGCAGCCCGGGACAGTTGAACACTGAAGCTTTCTTT	CASSPGQLNTEAFF
.	many	TRBJ2-3	TRBV7-2	TGTGCCAGCAGCCCGGACAGATACACAGATACGCAGTATTTT	CASSPDRYTDTQYF
.	.	TRBJ2-7	TRBV2	TGTGCCAGCAGTGGGGCCGGGACGCCTACCTACGAGCAGTACTTC	CASSGAGTPTYEQYF
.	few	TRBJ2-7	TRBV2	TGTGCCAGTCGGGACGCCTCTTACGAGCAGTACTTC	CASRDASYEQYF
.	.	TRBJ1-2	TRBV10-2	TGCGCCAGCAGTGAGCCCAGGACTAATGGCTACACCTTC	CASSEPRTNGYTF
.	.	TRBJ1-1	TRBV24-1	TGTGCCACCAGTGACTGTAGGCTTGAACAGAACACTGAAGCTTTCTTT	CATSDCRLEQNTEAFF
TRBD1	many	TRBJ1-5	TRBV12-3/TRBV12-4	TGTGCCAGCAGTTCCCAGGGGGATCAGCCCCAGCATTTT	CASSSQGDQPQHF
.	many	TRBJ1-5	TRBV5-6	TGTGCCAGCAGCCGAATCTGGGATAGCAATCAGCCCCAGCATTTT	CASSRIWDSNQPQHF
.	many	TRBJ2-2	TRBV19	TGTGCCAGTAGTATCTTGAGTATGTCTGCGAACACCGGGGAGCTGTTTTTT	CASSILSMSANTGELFF
.	many	TRBJ2-7	TRBV7-2	TGTGCCAGCAGTACGGGCGCAGATACCTACGAGCAGTACTTC	CASSTGADTYEQYF
.	.	TRBJ2-7	TRBV6-2/TRBV6-3	TGTGCCAGCACTCGGGGAAATCTGGGCTACGAGCAGTACTTC	CASTRGNLGYEQYF
.	.	TRBJ2-3	TRBV14	TGTGCCAGCAGCCAAGAACAGCGTACCGGTCGGTATTTT	CASSQEQRTGRYF
TRBD1	many	TRBJ1-1	TRBV6-1	TGTGCCAGCAGGACTCCAGGGGGATTAGGGAACACTGAAGCTTTCTTT	CASRTPGGLGNTEAFF
.	many	TRBJ2-7	TRBV6-5	TGTGCCAGCAGTTACTCCCTGGGCACCTCCTACGAGCAGTACTTC	CASSYSLGTSYEQYF
TRBD2	.	TRBJ2-3	TRBV12-3/TRBV12-4	TGTGCCAGCGGGAGGGACTCCACAGATACGCAGTATTTT	CASGRDSTDTQYF
.	.	TRBJ2-1	TRBV19	TGTGCCAGTAGTAGCGCCGTGGATGAGCAGTTCTTC	CASSSAVDEQFF
.	few	TRBJ2-3	TRBV3-1	TGTGCCAGCAAGGACAGATTGACTAGCACAGATACGCAGTATTTT	CASKDRLTSTDTQYF
.	many	TRBJ1-1	TRBV7-9	TGTGCCAGCAGCTTAGTACAGGTGAACACTGAAGCTTTCTTT	CASSLVQVNTEAFF
.	few	TRBJ1-4	TRBV28	TGTGCCAGCAGTTTACCAGGATCTGGCGAAAAACTGTTTTTT	CASSLPGSGEKLFF
.	many	TRBJ1-5	TRBV7-8	TGTGCCAGCAGCATATTGGGTACAGGGACCGGTCAGCCCCAGCATTTT	CASSILGTGTGQPQHF
.	.	TRBJ1-4	TRBV2	TGTGCCAGCAGTGCCGGGGGGGGGTTTAATGAAAAACTGTTTTTT	CASSAGGGFNEKLFF
.	few	TRBJ1-1	TRBV7-3	TGTGCCAGCAGCTGGGGGGGTGGGACTGAAGCTTTCTTT	CASSWGGGTEAFF
TRBD1	many	TRBJ2-7	TRBV20-1	TGCAGTACTGGACAGGGAAACTACGAGCAGTACTTC	CSTGQGNYEQYF